The rows below give T cell receptor beta chains drawn from one sample of a study of identical twins. TCRdb used MiXCR to reprocess the 5' RACE reads, holding one entry per CDR3 protein. This table holds fewer than 250,000 distinct CDR3 sequences, roughly 7.5% found once. The sample was also reused in another study, on yellow fever vaccine responses in identical twins.

Material for sequencing was memory (CD45RO+) T cells sorted from blood. The receptors were sampled from a woman aged 18-30 years in good health. Each CDR3 is given with its conserved first and last residue. The D gene is left open where the match is weak. Clone sizes are given selectively: once, few, many, or a class where the clone is expanded.

TRBJ2-2	.	TRBV24-1	many	TGTGCCACCAGTGCTCAGATTACTAAGAACACCGGGGAGCTGTTTTTT	CATSAQITKNTGELFF
TRBJ2-1	.	TRBV20-1	few	TGCAGTGCTAGTGCCCCGGGATCTAGCTCCTACAATGAGCAGTTCTTC	CSASAPGSSSYNEQFF
TRBJ2-5	TRBD2	TRBV11-2	many	TGTGCCAGCAGCTTAGTGTTCAGCGGGGGGGGCACACCACCATCTGAGACCCAGTACTTC	CASSLVFSGGGTPPSETQYF
TRBJ2-2	.	TRBV11-2	.	TGTGCCAGCAGAAGCACCGGGACACGCGGACCCACCGGGGAGCTGTTTTTT	CASRSTGTRGPTGELFF
TRBJ2-1	.	TRBV6-5	many	TGTGCCAGCAGTTACTCGAGCAATGGGGGAGGGCAGTTCTTC	CASSYSSNGGGQFF
TRBJ2-3	.	TRBV12-3/TRBV12-4	few	TGTGCCAGCAGTTTAGACCACCTAGGGGACACGCAGTATTTT	CASSLDHLGDTQYF
TRBJ1-1	.	TRBV3-1	.	TGTGCCAGCAGCTTCCGTCGTGGCACAATGAACACTGAAGCTTTCTTT	CASSFRRGTMNTEAFF
TRBJ1-6	TRBD1	TRBV27	.	TGTGCCAGCAGTTCGTACTCCCTGACAGGGGGTGGGTCACCCCTCCACTTT	CASSSYSLTGGGSPLHF
TRBJ2-2	.	TRBV20-1	.	TGCAGTGCTAGAGAAGTTGCTAAGCCCGAGCTGTTTTTT	CSAREVAKPELFF
TRBJ1-2	.	TRBV25-1	few	TGTGCCAGCAGTGGGACACACTATGGCTACACCTTC	CASSGTHYGYTF
TRBJ1-2	.	TRBV27	many	TGTGCCAGCAAGCCGCAACCTTCCGGAGGACGGAGGGATGGCTACACCTTC	CASKPQPSGGRRDGYTF
TRBJ2-7	TRBD1	TRBV20-1	many	TGCAGTGCACGACAGGGGCATCCCGACGAGCAGTACTTC	CSARQGHPDEQYF
TRBJ2-3	.	TRBV3-1	few	TGTGCCAGCAGCTCCCACGGGGATACGCAGTATTTT	CASSSHGDTQYF
TRBJ2-7	TRBD1	TRBV29-1	.	TGCAGCGGCTCCGGCGGGACAGGGGCATACGAGCAGTACTTC	CSGSGGTGAYEQYF
TRBJ1-2	.	TRBV6-1	once	TGTGCCAGCAGTGACCGGGCAGGCGCTAACTATGGCTACACCTTC	CASSDRAGANYGYTF
TRBJ2-3	.	TRBV23-1	.	TGCGCCAGCCCATTTTATACGCAGTATTTT	CASPFYTQYF
TRBJ1-4	TRBD1	TRBV7-2	few	TGTGCCAGCAGTTGGGACAGGCCTCCTGAAAAACTGTTTTTT	CASSWDRPPEKLFF
TRBJ2-3	.	TRBV5-1	.	TGCGCCAGCAGTACGGGTCTGATTAGCACAGATACGCAGTATTTT	CASSTGLISTDTQYF
TRBJ2-2	.	TRBV30	few	TGTGCCTGGAGCCGCACAGGATACACCGGGGAGCTGTTTTTT	CAWSRTGYTGELFF
TRBJ1-1	TRBD1	TRBV6-2/TRBV6-3	many	TGTGCCAGCAGGCGCACCGGGACAGGGGGGCCTGAAGCTTTCTTT	CASRRTGTGGPEAFF
TRBJ2-5	TRBD2	TRBV20-1	many	TGCAGTGCTAGATGGTCGGGAGGAGCAGAGACCCAGTACTTC	CSARWSGGAETQYF
TRBJ2-2	TRBD2	TRBV29-1	.	TGCAGCGTCAAGACGGGACTAGCGGGATCTACCGGGGAGCTGTTTTTT	CSVKTGLAGSTGELFF
TRBJ1-3	TRBD1	TRBV5-1	many	TGCGCCAGCAGCCTGGACAGGAGCTCTGGAAACACCATATATTTT	CASSLDRSSGNTIYF
TRBJ2-7	.	TRBV10-3	.	TGTGCCACAATGAACAGGAGTTCCTTTACCTACGAGCAGTACTTC	CATMNRSSFTYEQYF
TRBJ2-7	.	TRBV20-1	few	TGCAGTGCTCCCCCAAACGACCTTACTCAGTACTTC	CSAPPNDLTQYF
TRBJ1-1	.	TRBV29-1	many	TGCAGCGTTGAAGATGGGGACCGCACTGAAGCTTTCTTT	CSVEDGDRTEAFF
TRBJ1-2	TRBD1	TRBV7-2	few	TGTGCCAGCAGCGCGGGACAGCAAAACTATGGCTACACCTTC	CASSAGQQNYGYTF
TRBJ2-7	.	TRBV20-1	.	TGCAGTGCTCCCGATGACTCATCCTGGCAGTACTTC	CSAPDDSSWQYF
TRBJ2-7	TRBD1	TRBV12-3/TRBV12-4	many	TGTGCCAGCAGTGTCGACAGGGTTCCCTACGAGCAGTACTTC	CASSVDRVPYEQYF
TRBJ1-6	.	TRBV4-2	.	TGTGCCAGCAGCCAAGAGGAGAGTAGTTCACCCCTCCACTTT	CASSQEESSSPLHF
TRBJ2-5	.	TRBV5-1	few	TGCGCCAGCAGCAAAGGACGGAACCTCCAAGAGACCCAGTACTTC	CASSKGRNLQETQYF
TRBJ2-1	TRBD1	TRBV24-1	many	TGTGCCACCAGTGATCTCCCTGCGGGACAGGGGGCGATGAATGAGCAGTTCTTC	CATSDLPAGQGAMNEQFF
TRBJ2-1	TRBD1	TRBV5-1	many	TGCGCCAGCAGCCCTTCTGGGGGACAGGGTATCAATGAGCAGTTCTTC	CASSPSGGQGINEQFF
TRBJ1-3	TRBD1	TRBV7-2	few	TGTGCCAGCAGCCCACAGGGGTATGGAAACACCATATATTTT	CASSPQGYGNTIYF
TRBJ2-3	.	TRBV27	.	TGTGCCAGTATTAGGGCTACCCGCACAGATACGCAGTATTTT	CASIRATRTDTQYF
TRBJ2-3	.	TRBV14	few	TGTGCCAGCAGCCAAGGTCGGGTACAGTATTTT	CASSQGRVQYF
TRBJ2-6	.	TRBV12-3/TRBV12-4	.	TGTGCCAGCAGTTTCAGGCACTCCTCTGGGGCCAACGTCCTGACTTTC	CASSFRHSSGANVLTF
TRBJ1-1	TRBD1	TRBV5-1	many	TGCGCCAGCAGCCAGACAGGGTCCCTCATGAACACTGAAGCTTTCTTT	CASSQTGSLMNTEAFF
TRBJ1-6	.	TRBV2	.	TGTGCCAGCAGTGGGGGAAGTACGTATAATTCACCCCTCCACTTT	CASSGGSTYNSPLHF
TRBJ2-7	.	TRBV27	.	TGTGCCAGCAGTTATCGGGTTAACTCCTACGAGCAGTACTTC	CASSYRVNSYEQYF
TRBJ2-7	TRBD2	TRBV20-1	.	TGCAGTGCTAAGGGCGGGAGGTCTACTGACGAGCAGTACTTC	CSAKGGRSTDEQYF
TRBJ2-7	.	TRBV6-2/TRBV6-3	.	TGTGCCAGCAGTTACTCCGGGGGTGCCTCCTACGAGCAGTACTTC	CASSYSGGASYEQYF
TRBJ1-4	.	TRBV5-1	few	TGCGCCAGCAGCTTAACGACAGAACCTAATGAAAAACTGTTTTTT	CASSLTTEPNEKLFF
TRBJ2-3	.	TRBV20-1	.	TGCAGTGCTAGAGATCCCAGGGGGGCAGATACGCAGTATTTT	CSARDPRGADTQYF
TRBJ1-1	.	TRBV15	many	TGTGCCACCAGCAGAAAATCGGACAGCCGTGAAGCTTTCTTT	CATSRKSDSREAFF
TRBJ1-1	TRBD1	TRBV7-2	few	TGTGCCAGCAGCTTAGCCATGAGACAGGGGCAGAACACTGAAGCTTTCTTT	CASSLAMRQGQNTEAFF
TRBJ2-1	TRBD2	TRBV7-3	few	TGTGCCAGCAGCTTAGCCGGGGGGGCCTTGGAGGAGCAGTTCTTC	CASSLAGGALEEQFF
TRBJ2-3	TRBD2	TRBV7-3	.	TGTGCCAGCAGCGTAGCGGGGGTCTACACAGATACGCAGTATTTT	CASSVAGVYTDTQYF
TRBJ2-7	TRBD2	TRBV7-8	.	TGTGCCAGCAGCTTACGTCGGACTAGCGGGGGGCCTTCCTACGAGCAGTACTTC	CASSLRRTSGGPSYEQYF
TRBJ2-7	.	TRBV7-6	few	TGTGCCAGCAGCCTAGAACACCGCTACGAGCAGTACTTC	CASSLEHRYEQYF